This T cell receptor beta chain was observed in a study of T cell responses to AZD1222 COVID-19 vaccine. TCRdb keeps only in-frame clones here, not all; method: immunoSEQ multiplex PCR. Here the sample spans some 140,000 clones, roughly 90% being singletons. From germline, CDR1 is LNHDA and CDR2 SQIVND (reference sequence). The junction had 8 bases not matched to a gene; V was cut back by 3 bases and J by 2 bases. The CDR3 runs to 16 residues. This sequence was found in an adult in good health. V and J are TRBV19 and TRBJ2-5; 8 bases align to TRBD1. The material was peripheral blood, obtained on day 0 of AZD1222 vaccination. The CDR3 spells CASSIITGTGQETQYF. As DNA, the CDR3 is TGTGCCAGTAGTATTATAACTGGGACAGGTCAAGAGACCCAGTACTTC.